A single sample gave rise to the 6 T cell receptor beta chains below, sequenced in a study of blood T cell repertoires in COVID-19. Clones were sequenced by immunoSEQ multiplex PCR, and TCRdb holds only the in-frame ones, with some missing. The table includes 150,000 to 200,000 clones, around four fifths detected once. The material sequenced was peripheral blood. The receptor source for this set is a woman of 80 years or more with acute or convalescent COVID-19.

The gene calls are TRBV29-1 and TRBJ2-7; TRBD2 matches 8 bases. CDR1 and CDR2 (germline): SQVTM, ANQGSEA. The CDR3 has 13 amino acids. V lost 7 bases to trimming and J lost 2 bases; unmatched junction nucleotides: 7. CDR3 DNA: TGCAGCGGGGGGGCGGGAGGAACCTACGAGCAGTACTTC. Encoded protein: CSGGAGGTYEQYF.

V usage is TRBV5-1 and J usage is TRBJ2-1; 7 bases map to TRBD2. V shed 0 bases, J shed 6 bases, and the junction held 6 bases outside the gene matches. Germline loops: CDR1 SGHRS, CDR2 YFSETQ. The CDR3 is 15 amino acids. The CDR3 coding sequence is TGCGCCAGCAGCTTGGGGGCGGGAGTAGGCAATGAGCAGTTCTTC. It encodes CASSLGAGVGNEQFF.

V usage is TRBV20-1 and J usage is TRBJ2-7; 10 nucleotides align to TRBD2. V lost 3 bases to trimming and J lost 6 bases; unmatched junction nucleotides: 5. CDR1 DFQATT and CDR2 SNEGSKA come from the germline V gene (reference sequence). The CDR3 contains 13 residues. Written as DNA, the CDR3 is TGCAGTGCTAGTATCAGCGGGAGGGCCGAGCAGTACTTC. Translation gives CSASISGRAEQYF.

Worth noting for this clone: Other DNA sequences of this sample code for an identical CDR3. This chain joins TRBV9 and TRBJ1-1; D not certain. The CDR3 loop spans 11 amino acids. V was clipped by 4 bases and J by 4 bases, with 5 bases between them. Germline CDR1 reads SGDLS; CDR2 reads YYNGEE. The CDR3 reads CASSPLTEAFF. As DNA, the CDR3 is TGTGCCAGCAGCCCCCTCACTGAAGCTTTCTTT. The whole variable domain, filled in from reference TRBV9 and TRBJ1-1, reads DSGVTQTPKHLITATGQRVTLRCSPRSGDLSVYWYQQSLDQGLQFLIQYYNGEERAKGNILERFSAQQFPDLHSELNLSSLELGDSALYFCASSPLTEAFFGQGTRLTVV.

The J gene is TRBJ1-4, the V gene TRBV6-5, with a weak D call TRBD1 (5 bases). The CDR3 sequence is 12 residues long. Germline V gene sequence: CDR1 MNHEY, CDR2 SVGAGI. V was pared by 2 bases and J by 11 bases, with 9 bases between. DNA for the CDR3: TGTGCCAGCAGTTACGGGGGACTTAAACTGTTTTTT. Residues: CASSYGGLKLFF.

This clone has only a few counts. The gene calls are TRBV5-1 and TRBJ1-6; D is unclear. Looked up from germline, CDR1 is SGHRS and CDR2 is YFSETQ. This CDR3 has 14 residues. Trimming stripped 0 bases from V and 8 bases from J, with 9 bases between. The CDR3 protein is CASSLETGYSPLHF. CDR3 nucleotide sequence: TGCGCCAGCAGCTTGGAGACTGGTTATTCACCCCTCCACTTT.